This is a list of T cell receptor beta chains from one sample in a study of OX40 agonist ivuxolimab in advanced cancers. Only in-frame clones appear in the TCRdb table, and some are missing; sequencing was by immunoSEQ multiplex PCR. The data contain about 66,000 clones, roughly 87% of them singletons. The sample was CD4+ or CD8+ T cells sorted from blood, taken in a trial of the OX40 agonist ivuxolimab. These TCRs come from an adult with an advanced solid tumor such as melanoma, head and neck, liver or kidney cancer. Each CDR3 is given with its conserved first and last residue. A D gene is named only where the DNA matches it firmly. A row's size may be missing; if present it is once, few, many or a size class.

D	V	J	size	CDR3	DNA
NA	TRBV19	TRBJ1-2	NA	CASSIGAGFNYGYTF	TGTGCCAGTAGTATAGGGGCAGGATTTAACTATGGCTACACCTTC
TRBD1	TRBV7-2	TRBJ1-2	NA	CASSLGRRGPSYGYTF	TGTGCCAGCAGCTTAGGGCGAAGGGGGCCTTCCTATGGCTACACCTTC
NA	TRBV5-6	TRBJ1-1	NA	CASSLAGWGTEAFF	TGTGCCAGCAGCTTGGCAGGGTGGGGCACTGAAGCTTTCTTT
NA	TRBV5-6	TRBJ2-7	NA	CASSFAMGAYEQYF	TGTGCCAGCAGCTTCGCGATGGGGGCATACGAGCAGTACTTC
NA	TRBV6-6	TRBJ1-5	NA	CASSYEGRGPQHF	TGTGCCAGCAGTTACGAGGGGCGTGGGCCCCAGCATTTT
NA	TRBV19	TRBJ2-2	NA	CASSVPRGNTGELFF	TGTGCCAGTAGTGTCCCCAGGGGAAACACCGGGGAGCTGTTTTTT
NA	TRBV19	TRBJ1-2	NA	CASSTEANYGYTF	TGTGCCAGTAGTACCGAGGCTAACTATGGCTACACCTTC
NA	TRBV6-5	TRBJ1-2	NA	CASRSKGPSNYGYTF	TGTGCCAGCAGAAGCAAGGGACCTTCTAACTATGGCTACACCTTC
NA	TRBV19	TRBJ2-4	NA	CASSTTTKNIQYF	TGTGCCAGTAGTACGACAACGAAAAACATTCAGTACTTC
TRBD1	TRBV2	TRBJ1-2	NA	CASRTGVLYGYTF	TGTGCCAGTCGGACAGGGGTTCTCTATGGCTACACCTTC
NA	TRBV7-3	TRBJ2-5	NA	CASSPPPRKETQYF	TGTGCCAGCAGCCCGCCCCCCAGGAAAGAGACCCAGTACTTC
NA	TRBV6-5	TRBJ1-1	NA	CASSRNTEAFF	TGTGCCAGCAGCCGAAACACTGAAGCTTTCTTT
NA	TRBV10-2	TRBJ1-4	NA	CASSESIGILRPNEKLFF	TGCGCCAGCAGTGAGTCTATTGGGATCTTGCGCCCGAATGAAAAACTGTTTTTT
NA	TRBV18	TRBJ1-2	NA	CASSPMTVKNYGYTF	TGTGCCAGCTCACCAATGACCGTAAAAAACTATGGCTACACCTTC
TRBD2	TRBV28	TRBJ2-1	NA	CASSFRLAGGPSYNEQFF	TGTGCCAGCAGTTTCCGACTAGCGGGAGGCCCTTCCTACAATGAGCAGTTCTTC
TRBD1	TRBV9	TRBJ2-1	NA	CASSARTGNQGEQFF	TGTGCCAGCAGCGCCCGGACAGGGAACCAGGGTGAGCAGTTCTTC
NA	TRBV6-4	TRBJ2-1	NA	CASSEVGQAQFF	TGTGCCAGCAGTGAAGTAGGTCAAGCGCAGTTCTTC
NA	TRBV5-1	TRBJ1-3	once	CASSPEGPINRNTIYF	TGCGCCAGCAGCCCCGAGGGCCCAATAAATCGGAACACCATATATTTT
NA	TRBV6-5	TRBJ1-5	NA	CASSPGTAGQPQHF	TGTGCCAGCAGCCCCGGGACTGCGGGTCAGCCCCAGCATTTT
NA	TRBV25-1	TRBJ1-1	NA	CASRATRLNTEAFF	TGTGCCAGCAGGGCAACGAGACTGAACACTGAAGCTTTCTTT
NA	TRBV5-1	TRBJ1-1	few	CASSLGQMNTEAFF	TGCGCCAGCAGCTTAGGCCAGATGAACACTGAAGCTTTCTTT
TRBD1	TRBV6-1	TRBJ1-2	NA	CASSDQGGRRGYTF	TGTGCCAGCAGCGACCAGGGGGGTAGGAGAGGCTACACCTTC
TRBD1	TRBV19	TRBJ2-7	few	CASSRAGTGGTYEQYF	TGTGCCAGTAGTCGGGCGGGGACAGGGGGCACCTACGAGCAGTACTTC
NA	TRBV6-1	TRBJ1-5	NA	CASRLQGSQPQHF	TGTGCCAGCAGGTTACAGGGAAGTCAGCCCCAGCATTTT
NA	TRBV4-3	TRBJ1-1	few	CASSQGTAEAFF	TGCGCCAGCAGCCAAGGTACGGCTGAAGCTTTCTTT
TRBD1	TRBV11-2	TRBJ1-3	NA	CASSWDSSRSGNTIYF	TGTGCCAGCAGCTGGGACAGTTCTCGCTCTGGAAACACCATATATTTT
NA	TRBV9	TRBJ2-3	once	CASSGGTYTDTQYF	TGTGCCAGCAGTGGAGGGACCTACACAGATACGCAGTATTTT
TRBD1	TRBV6-6	TRBJ1-2	NA	CASRKQGVEGYTF	TGTGCCAGCAGAAAACAGGGGGTTGAAGGCTACACCTTC
NA	TRBV7-9	TRBJ1-2	NA	CASSFRADYGYTF	TGTGCCAGCAGCTTTCGGGCAGACTATGGCTACACCTTC
NA	TRBV10-2	TRBJ2-5	NA	CASRLDGETQYF	TGCGCCAGCAGACTGGACGGAGAGACCCAGTACTTC
NA	TRBV9	TRBJ2-5	NA	CASSVSAKETQYF	TGTGCCAGCAGCGTATCGGCCAAAGAGACCCAGTACTTC